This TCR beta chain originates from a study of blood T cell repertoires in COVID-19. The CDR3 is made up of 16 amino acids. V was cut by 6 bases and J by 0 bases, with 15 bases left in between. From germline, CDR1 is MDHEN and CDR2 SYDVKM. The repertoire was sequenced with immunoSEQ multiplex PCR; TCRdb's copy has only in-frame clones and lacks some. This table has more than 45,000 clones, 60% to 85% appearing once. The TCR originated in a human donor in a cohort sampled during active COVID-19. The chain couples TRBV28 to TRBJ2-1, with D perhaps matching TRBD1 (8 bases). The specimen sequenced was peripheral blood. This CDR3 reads CASSPTGGGSYNEQFF. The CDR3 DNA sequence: TGTGCCAGCAGCCCAACAGGGGGGGGCTCCTACAATGAGCAGTTCTTC.